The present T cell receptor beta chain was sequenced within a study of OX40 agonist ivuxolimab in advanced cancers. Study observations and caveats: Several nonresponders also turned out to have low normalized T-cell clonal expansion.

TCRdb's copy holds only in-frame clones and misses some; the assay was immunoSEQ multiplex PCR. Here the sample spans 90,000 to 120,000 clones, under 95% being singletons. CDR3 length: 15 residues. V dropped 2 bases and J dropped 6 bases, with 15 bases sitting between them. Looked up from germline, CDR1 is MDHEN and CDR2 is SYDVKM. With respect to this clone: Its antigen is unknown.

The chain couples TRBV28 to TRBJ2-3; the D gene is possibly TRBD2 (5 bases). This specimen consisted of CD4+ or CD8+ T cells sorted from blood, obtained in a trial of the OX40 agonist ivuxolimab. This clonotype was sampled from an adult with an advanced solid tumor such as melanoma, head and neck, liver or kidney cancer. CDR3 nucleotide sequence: TGTGCCAGCAGTTTAGAAGGACGCGGGTCCGATACGCAGTATTTT. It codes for CASSLEGRGSDTQYF. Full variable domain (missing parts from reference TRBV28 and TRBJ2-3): DVKVTQSSRYLVKRTGEKVFLECVQDMDHENMFWYRQDPGLGLRLIYFSYDVKMKEKGDIPEGYSVSREKKERFSLILESASTNQTSMYLCASSLEGRGSDTQYFGPGTRLTVL.